Reported below is one T cell receptor (beta chain). Assay used: immunoSEQ multiplex PCR; TCRdb lists only in-frame clones, some missing. The table has hundreds of thousands of clones, roughly 88% seen once. Donors of Cohort 3 who recovered were those that had two negative PCRs, clearance, or symptom resolution. The sample originates from a study of blood T cell repertoires in COVID-19. The clonotype comes from a young woman who had recovered from COVID-19. Sequenced: PBMCs or T cells enriched from blood (not recorded which).

This chain's CDR3 is CASSFQGDSPLHF. CDR3 in DNA: TGTGCCAGCAGCTTTCAAGGGGATTCACCCCTCCACTTT. This chain uses TRBV5-4 with TRBJ1-6, with a possible D match to TRBD1 (5 bases). The CDR3 length is 13 residues. Trimming left V 2 bases short and J 8 bases short, with 8 bases between. Germline V gene lookup returns CDR1 SGHNT and CDR2 YYREEE (reference sequence).